This TCR beta chain appears in the sequencing data of a study of early T cells in non-severe SARS-CoV-2 infection. The wider study: Sequencing targeted bulk RNA from unsorted whole blood, leaving chains unpaired. Study results and caveats: CD4 and private specificities were missed by VDJdb matching, which favored anti-spike CD8 responses.

In the case of this clonotype: Its cognate antigen is unknown.

Unique molecular identifiers were added to individual cDNA molecules. TCRdb re-called the 5' RACE reads with MiXCR, one entry per CDR3 protein. The table shows roughly 60,000 distinct CDR3 sequences, with 10% to 12% occurring only once. This clonotype was obtained from an adult who was a healthcare worker with PCR-confirmed SARS-CoV-2 infection or an uninfected control (not recorded which). The sequenced sample was whole blood, obtained at baseline.

The CDR3 sequence: CASSGTRRDLTKQYF. In DNA form, the CDR3 reads TGTGCCAGCAGTGGGACCAGACGAGATCTTACGAAGCAGTACTTC. The rearrangement links TRBV2 to TRBJ2-7; D remains unclear. Trimming left V 4 bases short and J 8 bases short, with 21 bases between. This CDR3 region has 15 residues. CDR1 is SNHLY, CDR2 FYNNEI, per germline.